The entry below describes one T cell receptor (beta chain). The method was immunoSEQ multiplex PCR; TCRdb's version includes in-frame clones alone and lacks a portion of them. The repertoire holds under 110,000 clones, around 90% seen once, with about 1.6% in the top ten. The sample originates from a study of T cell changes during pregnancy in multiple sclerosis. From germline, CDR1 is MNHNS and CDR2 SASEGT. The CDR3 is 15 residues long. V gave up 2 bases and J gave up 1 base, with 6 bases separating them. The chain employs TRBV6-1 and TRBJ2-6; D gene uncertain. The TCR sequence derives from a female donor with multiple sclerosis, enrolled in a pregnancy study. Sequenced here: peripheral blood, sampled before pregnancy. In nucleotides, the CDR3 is TGTGCCAGCAGTGAACAGTTTTCTGGGGCCAACGTCCTGACTTTC. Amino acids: CASSEQFSGANVLTF.